The subject of this entry is one T cell receptor beta chain. The data stem from a study of cytomegalovirus exposure and HLA in healthy donors. The PCR had 60 Vbeta and 13 Jbeta primers. The protocol was immunoSEQ multiplex PCR, while the TCRdb copy is restricted to in-frame clones and leaves out a portion. The data show 150,000 to 200,000 clones, roughly 78% seen once. The sequence derives from a woman between 45 and 60 years old in good health and CMV-seropositive. Sequenced sample: PBMCs.

This chain's CDR3 is CASSLAGEGVAGELFF. CDR3 coding DNA: TGTGCCAGCAGCTTGGCGGGGGAGGGGGTAGCCGGGGAGCTGTTTTTT. The genes are TRBV5-6 and TRBJ2-2, with a possible D match to TRBD2 (7 bases). This CDR3 comprises 16 residues. V lost 0 bases and J lost 6, with 15 bases in between. Germline assignment: CDR1 SGHDT and CDR2 YYEEEE.